This TCR beta chain was obtained from a study of cytomegalovirus exposure and HLA in healthy donors. General study findings and limits: TCR sequences were mostly rare, though some public TCRs occurred in many donors. The authors enumerated 180 or so TCR beta chains as linked to cytomegalovirus.

Both 60 Vbeta primers and 13 Jbeta primers went into the PCR. TCRdb's table, derived via immunoSEQ multiplex PCR, lists solely in-frame clones and lacks some. The sample has roughly 180,000 clones, about three quarters seen once. Germline assignment: CDR1 LGHNA and CDR2 YNFKEQ. CDR3 length: 15 residues. J was trimmed by 10 bases and V by 0 bases; bases with no gene match: 5. This clone has a single count. Its antigen is currently unknown. The chain employs TRBV4-2 and TRBJ1-6; TRBD1 matches 8 bases. The sample taken for sequencing was PBMCs. The sequence was obtained from a female donor in good health and CMV-seronegative. The CDR3: CASSQDRTGLSPLHF. CDR3 coding DNA: TGTGCCAGCAGCCAAGACCGGACAGGGTTGTCACCCCTCCACTTT.